Listed below are T cell receptor beta chains from one sample, sequenced in a study of blood T cell repertoires in COVID-19. Sequencing used immunoSEQ multiplex PCR; TCRdb keeps in-frame clones, though not all of them. The sample contains approximately 300,000 clones, 70% to 85% of which appear only once. Material: peripheral blood. The receptors come from a human donor with COVID-19, enrolled during active disease. The donor label of this sample is uncertain. The CDR3 runs from the conserved cysteine through the conserved F or W. Fields, in order: V gene, J gene, clone size, D gene, CDR3 protein, CDR3 DNA. A D gene is named only where the DNA matches it firmly. Some rows mark clone size as missing; the rest say once, few, many or name a class of expanded clone.

V: TRBV6-5; J: TRBJ1-1; size: .; D: .; CDR3: CASRSFRGRDTEAFF; DNA: TGTGCCAGCAGGAGTTTTAGAGGGCGGGACACTGAAGCTTTCTTT
V: TRBV2; J: TRBJ1-4; size: .; D: .; CDR3: CASGKAGVGGEKLFF; DNA: TGTGCCAGTGGGAAAGCCGGTGTGGGGGGTGAAAAACTGTTTTTT
V: TRBV11-3; J: TRBJ2-7; size: .; D: .; CDR3: CASSLDRGSEQYF; DNA: TGTGCCAGCAGCTTAGACCGGGGATCCGAGCAGTACTTC
V: TRBV12-5; J: TRBJ1-1; size: .; D: TRBD1; CDR3: CASGMGQGLDTEAFF; DNA: TGTGCTAGTGGTATGGGACAGGGCCTAGACACTGAAGCTTTCTTT
V: TRBV29-1; J: TRBJ1-1; size: .; D: .; CDR3: CSVEVRGIEAFF; DNA: TGCAGCGTTGAAGTCCGAGGGATTGAAGCTTTCTTT
V: TRBV6-5; J: TRBJ1-2; size: .; D: .; CDR3: CASRLGTGAYGYTF; DNA: TGTGCCAGCAGATTGGGAACAGGCGCCTATGGCTACACCTTC
V: TRBV5-1; J: TRBJ2-2; size: few; D: TRBD1; CDR3: CASSSPGTGRAGELFF; DNA: TGCGCCAGCAGCTCGCCGGGGACAGGGAGGGCCGGGGAGCTGTTTTTT
V: TRBV5-1; J: TRBJ2-5; size: .; D: TRBD2; CDR3: CASSLGLAGVGETQYF; DNA: TGCGCCAGCAGCTTGGGACTAGCGGGAGTCGGGGAGACCCAGTACTTC
V: TRBV3-1/TRBV3-2; J: TRBJ2-3; size: .; D: TRBD2; CDR3: CASSHRTSGTDTQYF; DNA: TGTGCCAGCAGCCATAGGACTAGCGGCACAGATACGCAGTATTTT
V: TRBV18; J: TRBJ2-7; size: .; D: TRBD2; CDR3: CASSPLAGGNSYEQYF; DNA: TGTGCCAGCTCACCTTTAGCGGGAGGGAACTCCTACGAGCAGTACTTC
V: TRBV29-1; J: TRBJ2-6; size: .; D: .; CDR3: CSVESFSGANVLTF; DNA: TGCAGCGTTGAGTCGTTCTCTGGGGCCAACGTCCTGACTTTC
V: TRBV6-5; J: TRBJ1-1; size: .; D: .; CDR3: CASSYRGRTEAFF; DNA: TGTGCCAGCAGTTACAGGGGGAGAACTGAAGCTTTCTTT
V: TRBV5-5; J: TRBJ1-2; size: few; D: TRBD1; CDR3: CASSLTGVRYTF; DNA: TGTGCCAGCAGCTTGACAGGGGTTCGCTACACCTTC
V: TRBV9; J: TRBJ1-3; size: once; D: .; CDR3: CASSPGGVSGNTIYF; DNA: TGTGCCAGCAGCCCTGGGGGGGTCTCTGGAAACACCATATATTTT
V: TRBV29-1; J: TRBJ1-2; size: .; D: TRBD1; CDR3: CSTGQGDLPIYGYTF; DNA: TGCAGCACAGGACAGGGGGATTTGCCTATATATGGCTACACCTTC
V: TRBV7-2; J: TRBJ2-1; size: .; D: TRBD2; CDR3: CASSLLAGEVFEQFF; DNA: TGTGCCAGCAGCTTGCTAGCGGGAGAGGTTTTTGAGCAGTTCTTC
V: TRBV24-1; J: TRBJ2-7; size: .; D: .; CDR3: CATSAGWGEQYF; DNA: TGTGCCACCAGTGCAGGGTGGGGCGAGCAGTACTTC
V: TRBV6-1; J: TRBJ1-4; size: .; D: .; CDR3: CASSAYSREKLFF; DNA: TGTGCCAGCAGTGCGTACTCGCGTGAAAAACTGTTTTTT
V: TRBV28; J: TRBJ2-3; size: .; D: .; CDR3: CASSLGGGLDSSTDTQYF; DNA: TGTGCCAGCAGTTTAGGGGGGGGCCTGGACTCGAGCACAGATACGCAGTATTTT
V: TRBV28; J: TRBJ1-1; size: .; D: .; CDR3: CASSLRQGNTEAFF; DNA: TGTGCCAGCAGTTTACGCCAGGGCAACACTGAAGCTTTCTTT
V: TRBV18; J: TRBJ1-5; size: .; D: .; CDR3: CASSPSEGSNQPQHF; DNA: TGTGCCAGCTCACCTTCTGAGGGATCCAATCAGCCCCAGCATTTT
V: TRBV5-1; J: TRBJ1-2; size: .; D: .; CDR3: CASSLGGQNYGYTF; DNA: TGCGCCAGCAGCTTGGGTGGACAGAACTATGGCTACACCTTC
V: TRBV28; J: TRBJ2-7; size: .; D: TRBD1; CDR3: CASSPPDYRGPEQYF; DNA: TGTGCCAGCAGTCCACCAGACTACAGGGGTCCCGAGCAGTACTTC
V: TRBV9; J: TRBJ2-6; size: .; D: .; CDR3: CASSVEQGWGSGANVLTF; DNA: TGTGCCAGCAGCGTAGAGCAGGGTTGGGGCTCTGGGGCCAACGTCCTGACTTTC
V: TRBV10-3; J: TRBJ1-5; size: .; D: .; CDR3: CAISELAAGNQPQHF; DNA: TGTGCCATCAGTGAATTAGCGGCAGGCAATCAGCCCCAGCATTTT
V: TRBV15; J: TRBJ1-1; size: .; D: TRBD1; CDR3: CATSRGGTGFSTEAFF; DNA: TGTGCCACCAGCAGGGGAGGGACAGGGTTTAGCACTGAAGCTTTCTTT
V: TRBV27; J: TRBJ2-3; size: .; D: .; CDR3: CASSSPHTDTQYF; DNA: TGTGCCAGCAGTTCCCCCCACACAGATACGCAGTATTTT
V: TRBV28; J: TRBJ2-7; size: .; D: .; CDR3: CASSSTGVWTYEQYF; DNA: TGTGCCAGCAGTTCGACGGGGGTCTGGACCTACGAGCAGTACTTC
V: TRBV7-9; J: TRBJ2-3; size: .; D: TRBD1; CDR3: CASSFPDRAPSRTDTQYF; DNA: TGTGCCAGCAGCTTCCCGGACAGGGCCCCATCGAGGACAGATACGCAGTATTTT
V: TRBV11-2; J: TRBJ1-2; size: once; D: .; CDR3: CASSPGGDAYGYTF; DNA: TGTGCCAGCAGCCCCGGGGGTGACGCCTATGGCTACACCTTC
V: TRBV28; J: TRBJ2-7; size: .; D: TRBD2; CDR3: CASIGLRLAGEKNSYEQYF; DNA: TGTGCCAGCATAGGACTCCGGCTAGCGGGTGAAAAAAACTCCTACGAGCAGTACTTC
V: TRBV7-8; J: TRBJ1-1; size: .; D: .; CDR3: CASSLFREPNTEAFF; DNA: TGTGCCAGCAGCTTATTTCGGGAGCCGAACACTGAAGCTTTCTTT
V: TRBV6-5; J: TRBJ2-1; size: .; D: .; CDR3: CASRNGVLVPQFF; DNA: TGTGCCAGCAGAAACGGGGTACTAGTCCCGCAGTTCTTC
V: TRBV27; J: TRBJ2-3; size: few; D: TRBD2; CDR3: CASSLGTSGADTQYF; DNA: TGTGCCAGCAGTTTGGGGACTAGCGGCGCAGATACGCAGTATTTT
V: TRBV5-1; J: TRBJ2-3; size: .; D: TRBD2; CDR3: CASRGKREAGDTQYF; DNA: TGCGCCAGCAGAGGCAAGCGGGAGGCGGGCGATACGCAGTATTTT
V: TRBV2; J: TRBJ1-1; size: .; D: .; CDR3: CASSPRTIMNTEAFF; DNA: TGTGCCAGCAGTCCCCGGACAATCATGAACACTGAAGCTTTCTTT
V: TRBV4-1; J: TRBJ2-2; size: .; D: TRBD2; CDR3: CASSQHGLAGGRGTGELFF; DNA: TGCGCCAGCAGCCAACACGGACTAGCGGGAGGACGTGGGACCGGGGAGCTGTTTTTT
V: TRBV5-1; J: TRBJ1-1; size: .; D: .; CDR3: CASSQSGSLFTEAFF; DNA: TGCGCCAGCAGCCAATCGGGGTCTCTGTTCACTGAAGCTTTCTTT
V: TRBV15; J: TRBJ1-2; size: .; D: .; CDR3: CATSREGSPNYGYTF; DNA: TGTGCCACCAGCAGGGAGGGCAGTCCTAACTATGGCTACACCTTC
V: TRBV6-2/TRBV6-3; J: TRBJ1-1; size: .; D: .; CDR3: CASSFSQEQSMNTEAFF; DNA: TGTGCCAGCAGTTTCTCCCAAGAACAGAGCATGAACACTGAAGCTTTCTTT
V: TRBV20-1; J: TRBJ1-5; size: once; D: .; CDR3: CSASDNNQPQHF; DNA: TGCAGTGCTAGTGATAACAATCAGCCCCAGCATTTT
V: TRBV2; J: TRBJ1-2; size: .; D: TRBD1; CDR3: CASSPGQGYGYTF; DNA: TGTGCCAGCAGTCCGGGACAGGGGTATGGCTACACCTTC
V: TRBV19; J: TRBJ1-1; size: .; D: .; CDR3: CASSLGPTNTEAFF; DNA: TGTGCCAGTAGCCTGGGGCCAACGAACACTGAAGCTTTCTTT
V: TRBV9; J: TRBJ1-4; size: .; D: TRBD1; CDR3: CASSVGTGDEKLFF; DNA: TGTGCCAGCAGCGTCGGGACAGGCGACGAAAAACTGTTTTTT
V: TRBV11-2; J: TRBJ2-7; size: few; D: .; CDR3: CASSFYRGPDSYEQYF; DNA: TGTGCCAGCAGCTTTTACCGAGGGCCCGACTCCTACGAGCAGTACTTC
V: TRBV19; J: TRBJ1-6; size: .; D: .; CDR3: CASSEFGGSYNSPLHF; DNA: TGTGCCAGTAGTGAGTTCGGTGGCTCCTATAATTCACCCCTCCACTTT
V: TRBV25-1; J: TRBJ2-3; size: .; D: TRBD2; CDR3: CASGDWTSSTDTQYF; DNA: TGTGCCAGCGGGGATTGGACTAGTTCCACAGATACGCAGTATTTT
V: TRBV28; J: TRBJ1-1; size: .; D: TRBD1; CDR3: CASSLWDREVTEAFF; DNA: TGTGCCAGCAGTTTATGGGACAGGGAGGTAACTGAAGCTTTCTTT